This T cell receptor beta chain was retrieved from a study of T cells in Graves' hyperthyroidism and ophthalmopathy. In patients aged 18 to 65, hyperthyroidism was newly diagnosed, with duration under 2 months. Clinical symptoms, serum thyroxine and TRAb, thyroid ultrasound and orbital computed tomography together formed the diagnostic basis. Notes on the study in general: The model's output predicted ophthalmopathy at a median of 6.5 months prior to onset. Most thyroid clonotypes with frequency above 0.001 were detected in blood.

In the case of this clonotype: Antigen: not known.

RNA transcripts were the template for amplifying TCR beta CDR3 regions. A first-round RT-PCR of the TCR CDR3 used the HTBI primer set. TCRdb re-derived calls from the multiplex PCR reads in MiXCR, one entry per CDR3 protein. The sample includes roughly 350,000 distinct CDR3 sequences, approximately 13% of them seen just once. Trimming left V 5 bases short and J 4 bases short, with 15 bases between. The CDR3 length is 15 residues. Germline CDR1 is MDHEN and CDR2 is SYDVKM. The TCR originated in a woman in her thirties with Graves' hyperthyroidism. V usage is TRBV28 and J usage is TRBJ1-5, with D possibly being TRBD1 (6 bases). Material: blood. The CDR3 DNA follows: TGTGCCAGCAGTGTTACCGGGGGGCCGAATCAGCCCCAGCATTTT. This gives the protein CASSVTGGPNQPQHF. Full variable domain (remainder filled in from reference TRBV28 and TRBJ1-5): DVKVTQSSRYLVKRTGEKVFLECVQDMDHENMFWYRQDPGLGLRLIYFSYDVKMKEKGDIPEGYSVSREKKERFSLILESASTNQTSMYLCASSVTGGPNQPQHFGDGTRLSIL.